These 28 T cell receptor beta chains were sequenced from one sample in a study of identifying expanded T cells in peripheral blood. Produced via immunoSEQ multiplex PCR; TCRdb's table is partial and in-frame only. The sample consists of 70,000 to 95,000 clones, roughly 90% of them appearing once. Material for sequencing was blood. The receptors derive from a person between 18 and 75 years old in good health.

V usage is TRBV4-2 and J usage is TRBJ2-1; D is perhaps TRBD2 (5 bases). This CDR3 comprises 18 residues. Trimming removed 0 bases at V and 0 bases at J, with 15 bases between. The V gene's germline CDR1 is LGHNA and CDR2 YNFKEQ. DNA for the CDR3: TGTGCCAGCAGCCAAGATGCCTTAACTAGTGCCTCCTACAATGAGCAGTTCTTC. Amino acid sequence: CASSQDALTSASYNEQFF.

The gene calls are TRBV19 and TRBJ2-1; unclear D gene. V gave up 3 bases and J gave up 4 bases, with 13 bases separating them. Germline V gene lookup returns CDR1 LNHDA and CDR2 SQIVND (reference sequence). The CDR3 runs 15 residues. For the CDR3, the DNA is TGTGCCAGTAGTATTGAGGCACCCGGATACAATGAGCAGTTCTTC. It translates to CASSIEAPGYNEQFF.

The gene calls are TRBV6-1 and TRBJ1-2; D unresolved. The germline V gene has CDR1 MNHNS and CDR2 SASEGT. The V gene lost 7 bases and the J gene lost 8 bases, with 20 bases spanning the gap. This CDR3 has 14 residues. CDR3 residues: CASTHEGIVGGYTF. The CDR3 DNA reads TGTGCCAGCACCCATGAAGGGATAGTGGGCGGCTACACCTTC.

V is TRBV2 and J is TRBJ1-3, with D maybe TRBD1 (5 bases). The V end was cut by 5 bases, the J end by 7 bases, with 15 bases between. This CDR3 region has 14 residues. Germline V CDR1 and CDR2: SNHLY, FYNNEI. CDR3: CASSPNGARNTIYF. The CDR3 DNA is TGTGCCAGCAGTCCTAACGGGGCTAGGAACACCATATATTTT.

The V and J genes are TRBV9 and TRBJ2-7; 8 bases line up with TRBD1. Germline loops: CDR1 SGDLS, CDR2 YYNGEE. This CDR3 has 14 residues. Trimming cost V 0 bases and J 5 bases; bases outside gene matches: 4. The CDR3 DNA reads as TGTGCCAGCAGCGTAGGAGGACAGGGAAACGAGCAGTACTTC. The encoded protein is CASSVGGQGNEQYF.

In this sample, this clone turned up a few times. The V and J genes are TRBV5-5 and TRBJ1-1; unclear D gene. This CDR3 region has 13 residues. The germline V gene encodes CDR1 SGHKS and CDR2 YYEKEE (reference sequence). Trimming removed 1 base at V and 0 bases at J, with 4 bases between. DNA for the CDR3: TGTGCCAGCAGCTTGTGGATGAACACTGAAGCTTTCTTT. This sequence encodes CASSLWMNTEAFF.

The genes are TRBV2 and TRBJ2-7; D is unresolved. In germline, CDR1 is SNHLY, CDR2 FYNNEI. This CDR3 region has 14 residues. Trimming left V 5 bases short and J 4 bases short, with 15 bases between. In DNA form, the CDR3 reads TGTGCCAGCAGTAAGTGGGAAGGAACTTACGAGCAGTACTTC. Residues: CASSKWEGTYEQYF.

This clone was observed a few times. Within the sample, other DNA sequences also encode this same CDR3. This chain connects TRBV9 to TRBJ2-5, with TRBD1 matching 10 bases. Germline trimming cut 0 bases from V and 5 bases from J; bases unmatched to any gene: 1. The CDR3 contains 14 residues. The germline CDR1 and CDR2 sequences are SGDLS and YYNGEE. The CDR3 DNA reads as TGTGCCAGCAGCGTAGAGGGACAGGGGGAGACCCAGTACTTC. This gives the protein CASSVEGQGETQYF.

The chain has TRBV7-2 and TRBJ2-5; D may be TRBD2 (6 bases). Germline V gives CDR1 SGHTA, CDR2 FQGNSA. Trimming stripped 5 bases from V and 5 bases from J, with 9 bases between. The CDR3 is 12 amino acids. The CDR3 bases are TGTGCCAGCAGCACTAGCAGGGAGACCCAGTACTTC. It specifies CASSTSRETQYF. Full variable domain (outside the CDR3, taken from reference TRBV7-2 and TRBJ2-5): GAGVSQSPSNKVTEKGKDVELRCDPISGHTALYWYRQSLGQGLEFLIYFQGNSAPDKSGLPSDRFSAERTGGSVSTLTIQRTQQEDSAVYLCASSTSRETQYFGPGTRLLVL.

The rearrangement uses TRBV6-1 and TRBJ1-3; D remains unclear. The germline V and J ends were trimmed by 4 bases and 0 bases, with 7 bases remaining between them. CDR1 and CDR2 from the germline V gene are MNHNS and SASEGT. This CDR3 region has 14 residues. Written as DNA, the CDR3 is TGTGCCAGCAGTGGTGACTTCTCTGGAAACACCATATATTTT. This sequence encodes CASSGDFSGNTIYF.

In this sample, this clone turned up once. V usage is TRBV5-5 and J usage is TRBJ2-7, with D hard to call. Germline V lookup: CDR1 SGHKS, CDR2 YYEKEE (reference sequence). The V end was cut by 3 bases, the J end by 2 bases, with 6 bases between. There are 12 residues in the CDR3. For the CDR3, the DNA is TGTGCCAGCAGCTCCGAAGCCTACGAGCAGTACTTC. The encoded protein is CASSSEAYEQYF.

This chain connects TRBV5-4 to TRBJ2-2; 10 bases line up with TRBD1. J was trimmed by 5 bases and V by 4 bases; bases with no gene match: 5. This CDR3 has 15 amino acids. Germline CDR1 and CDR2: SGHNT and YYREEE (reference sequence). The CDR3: CASSPRTGGTGELFF. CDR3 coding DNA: TGTGCCAGCAGCCCCCGGACAGGGGGAACCGGGGAGCTGTTTTTT.

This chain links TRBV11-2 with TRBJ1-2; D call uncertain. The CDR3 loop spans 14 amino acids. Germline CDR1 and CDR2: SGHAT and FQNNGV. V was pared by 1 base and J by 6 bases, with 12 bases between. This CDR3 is CASSLVRRYHGYTF. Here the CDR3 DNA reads TGTGCCAGCAGCTTAGTCAGGAGGTACCATGGCTACACCTTC.

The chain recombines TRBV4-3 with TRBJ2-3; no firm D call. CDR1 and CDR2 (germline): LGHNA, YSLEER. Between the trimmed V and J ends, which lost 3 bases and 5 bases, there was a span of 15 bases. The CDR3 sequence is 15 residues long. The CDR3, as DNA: TGCGCCAGCAGCCAGAAGAGACCGGCCGGAGATACGCAGTATTTT. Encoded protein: CASSQKRPAGDTQYF.

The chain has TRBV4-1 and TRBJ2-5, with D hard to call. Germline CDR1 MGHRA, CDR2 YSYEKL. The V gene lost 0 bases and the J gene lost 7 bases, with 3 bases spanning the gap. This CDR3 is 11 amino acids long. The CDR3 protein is CASSQEGTQYF. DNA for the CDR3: TGCGCCAGCAGCCAAGAAGGGACCCAGTACTTC.

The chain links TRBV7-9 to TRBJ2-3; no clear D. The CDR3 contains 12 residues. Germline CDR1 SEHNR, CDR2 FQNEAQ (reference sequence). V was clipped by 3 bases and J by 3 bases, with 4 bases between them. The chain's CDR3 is CASSFGTDTQYF. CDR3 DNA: TGTGCCAGCAGCTTTGGGACAGATACGCAGTATTTT.

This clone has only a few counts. The CDR3 is CASSLRVVGRGPQYF. CDR3 DNA sequence: TGTGCCAGCAGCTTAAGGGTCGTCGGGAGGGGTCCGCAGTACTTC. V is TRBV7-2 and J is TRBJ2-7, with TRBD2 matching 8 bases. This CDR3 region has 15 residues. The germline V gene has CDR1 SGHTA and CDR2 FQGNSA. After removal of 2 bases from V and 9 bases from J, the junction contained 12 bases not matched to a gene.

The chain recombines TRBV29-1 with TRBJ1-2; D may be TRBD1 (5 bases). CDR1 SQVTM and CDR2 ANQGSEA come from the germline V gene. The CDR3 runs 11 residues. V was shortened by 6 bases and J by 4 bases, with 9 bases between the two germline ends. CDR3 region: CSVRQTYGYTF. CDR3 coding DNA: TGCAGCGTCAGACAGACCTATGGCTACACCTTC.

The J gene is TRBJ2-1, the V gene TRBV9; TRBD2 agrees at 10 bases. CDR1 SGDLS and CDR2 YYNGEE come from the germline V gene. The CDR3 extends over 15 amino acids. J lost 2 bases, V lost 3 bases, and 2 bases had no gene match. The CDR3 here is CASSGTSGTYNEQFF. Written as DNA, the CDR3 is TGTGCCAGCAGCGGGACTAGCGGAACCTACAATGAGCAGTTCTTC.

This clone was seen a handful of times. CDR3 sequence (DNA): TGCGCCAGCAGACTAACAGCAGTATCAAATCAGCCCCAGCATTTT. Translating gives CASRLTAVSNQPQHF. The chain has TRBV4-3 and TRBJ1-5; no clear D gene. CDR1 and CDR2 from the germline V gene are LGHNA and YSLEER. Trimming stripped 6 bases from V and 4 bases from J, with 16 bases between. This CDR3 is built from 15 residues.

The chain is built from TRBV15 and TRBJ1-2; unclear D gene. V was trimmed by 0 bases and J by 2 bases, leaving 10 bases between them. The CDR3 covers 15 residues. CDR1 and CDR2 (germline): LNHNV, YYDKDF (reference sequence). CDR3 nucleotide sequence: TGTGCCACCAGCAGAGAACCGGGAGTAAACTATGGCTACACCTTC. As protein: CATSREPGVNYGYTF.

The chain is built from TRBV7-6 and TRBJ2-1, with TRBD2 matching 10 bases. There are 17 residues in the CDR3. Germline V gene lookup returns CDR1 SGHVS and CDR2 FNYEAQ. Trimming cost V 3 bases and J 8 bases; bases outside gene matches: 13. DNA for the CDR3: TGTGCCAGCAGCTTTACATCTCCGGGACTAGCGATCCATGAGCAGTTCTTC. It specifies CASSFTSPGLAIHEQFF.

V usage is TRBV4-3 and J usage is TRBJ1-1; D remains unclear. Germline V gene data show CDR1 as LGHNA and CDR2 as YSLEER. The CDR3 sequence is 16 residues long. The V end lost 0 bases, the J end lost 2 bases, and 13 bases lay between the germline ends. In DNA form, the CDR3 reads TGCGCCAGCAGCCAAGAATCGATCGGGTCTAACACTGAAGCTTTCTTT. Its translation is CASSQESIGSNTEAFF.

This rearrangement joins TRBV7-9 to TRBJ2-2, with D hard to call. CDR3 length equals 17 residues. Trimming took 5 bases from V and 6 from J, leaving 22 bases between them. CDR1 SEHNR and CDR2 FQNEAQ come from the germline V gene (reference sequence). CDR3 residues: CASSQSRAVGVPGELFF. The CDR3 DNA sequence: TGTGCCAGCAGCCAGAGTCGGGCGGTCGGAGTTCCCGGGGAGCTGTTTTTT.

The CDR3 sequence is CASSPGNLGGTDTQYF. In DNA, the CDR3 is TGTGCCAGCAGCCCAGGCAACCTTGGGGGCACAGATACGCAGTATTTT. V is TRBV11-3 and J is TRBJ2-3; D uncertain. V lost 5 bases and J lost 1, with 16 bases in between. The CDR3 length is 16 residues. CDR1 SGHNT and CDR2 YENEEA come from the germline V gene. The full variable domain, in which reference TRBV11-3 and TRBJ2-3 provide the parts outside the CDR3, is EAGVVQSPRYKIIEKKQPVAFWCNPISGHNTLYWYLQNLGQGPELLIRYENEEAVDDSQLPKDRFSAERLKGVDSTLKIQPAELGDSAVYLCASSPGNLGGTDTQYFGPGTRLTVL.

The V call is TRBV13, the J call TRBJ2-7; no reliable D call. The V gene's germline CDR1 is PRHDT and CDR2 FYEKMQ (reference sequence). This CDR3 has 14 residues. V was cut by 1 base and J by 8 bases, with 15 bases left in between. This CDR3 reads CASSLERGEVKQYF. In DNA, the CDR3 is TGTGCCAGCAGCTTAGAGCGCGGCGAAGTCAAGCAGTACTTC.

The CDR3 spells CASSEGGAAYGYTF. As DNA, the CDR3 is TGTGCCAGCAGTGAAGGGGGGGCGGCCTATGGCTACACCTTC. The chain combines TRBV6-1 with TRBJ1-2; a weak D match, TRBD1 (6 bases). There are 14 residues in the CDR3. Trimming took off 1 base at V and 4 bases at J, with 10 bases between the two ends. In germline, CDR1 is MNHNS, CDR2 SASEGT.

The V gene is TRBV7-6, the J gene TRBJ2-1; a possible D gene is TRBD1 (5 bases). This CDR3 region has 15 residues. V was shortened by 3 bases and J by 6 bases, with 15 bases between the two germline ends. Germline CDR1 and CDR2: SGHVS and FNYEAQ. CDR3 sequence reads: CASSLGLRSPNEQFF. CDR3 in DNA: TGTGCCAGCAGCTTGGGGCTTCGATCCCCCAATGAGCAGTTCTTC.